The 21 T cell receptor beta chains presented below share a single source sample, sequenced in a study of shared clonotypes between healthy human individuals. Produced via immunoSEQ multiplex PCR; TCRdb's table is partial and in-frame only. The sample includes around 700,000 clones, 92% seen only once; the top ten take about 24%. CD45RO negativity and positive selection for CCR7 defined naive CD8 cells, a population that excluded terminally differentiated effector memory CD45RA+ cells. Material for sequencing was naive CD8+ T cells sorted from blood. The receptor set was obtained from a man aged 30 to 45 in good health.

This chain links TRBV7-8 with TRBJ2-1; TRBD2 matches at 15 bases. This CDR3 is 19 amino acids long. The V and J ends lost 1 base and 0 bases, in that order; junction bases with no gene match: 4. Germline V lookup: CDR1 SGHVS, CDR2 FQNEAQ. The CDR3 sequence: CASSLEGTSGRSSYNEQFF. The DNA of the CDR3 is TGTGCCAGCAGCTTAGAAGGGACTAGCGGGAGGAGCTCCTACAATGAGCAGTTCTTC.

V gene TRBV27 combines with J gene TRBJ2-7, with 9 bases fitting TRBD1. J lost 5 bases, V lost 6 bases, and 8 bases had no gene match. The CDR3 spans 14 residues. Germline V gene data show CDR1 as MNHEY and CDR2 as SMNVEV (reference sequence). The CDR3 DNA reads TGTGCCAGCAGGACTTGGACAGGGGAGGACGAGCAGTACTTC. This sequence encodes CASRTWTGEDEQYF.

This rearrangement joins TRBV29-1 to TRBJ2-7; TRBD1 matches 9 bases. V lost 2 bases and J lost 4; bases outside the gene matches: 3. The germline V gene encodes CDR1 SQVTM and CDR2 ANQGSEA. The CDR3 spans 13 residues. CDR3 sequence reads: CSVETGTGYEQYF. The CDR3 region has the DNA TGCAGCGTTGAAACCGGGACAGGGTACGAGCAGTACTTC.

The rearrangement uses TRBV15 and TRBJ2-7; 9 bases are shared with TRBD1. With V trimmed by 0 bases and J by 3 bases, 12 bases remained unmatched. Germline CDR1 LNHNV, CDR2 YYDKDF (reference sequence). CDR3 size: 18 residues. The CDR3 here is CATSRDLLVGTGSYEQYF. The CDR3 DNA follows: TGTGCCACCAGCAGAGATCTCCTAGTCGGGACAGGGAGCTACGAGCAGTACTTC.

The gene calls are TRBV11-2 and TRBJ2-1; perhaps TRBD1 as D (6 bases). The V gene's germline CDR1 is SGHAT and CDR2 FQNNGV. The V and J ends lost 5 bases and 6 bases respectively, with 17 bases between them. The CDR3 has 15 amino acids. In DNA, the CDR3 is TGTGCCAGCAGCGGACCCCGGGACAATACCAATGAGCAGTTCTTC. Protein sequence: CASSGPRDNTNEQFF.

The chain has TRBV6-6 and TRBJ1-1; 9 nucleotides match TRBD1. The trim removed 5 bases at V and 5 bases at J, leaving 3 bases unmatched. Looked up from germline, CDR1 is MNHNY and CDR2 is SVGAGI (reference sequence). The CDR3 is made up of 13 amino acids. DNA for the CDR3: TGTGCCAGCAGTACAGGGGGCAGGACTGAAGCTTTCTTT. This encodes CASSTGGRTEAFF.

As to this clone: Other DNA sequences of this sample code for an identical CDR3. The chain combines TRBV9 with TRBJ2-1; 7 bases align to TRBD1. The junction had 1 base not matched to a gene; V was cut back by 0 bases and J by 1 base. This CDR3 is built from 15 residues. Germline loops: CDR1 SGDLS, CDR2 YYNGEE. The CDR3 region has the DNA TGTGCCAGCAGCGTAGAGGGGGCATCCTACAATGAGCAGTTCTTC. This codes for CASSVEGASYNEQFF.

The chain uses TRBV9 and TRBJ2-1; 14 nucleotides line up with TRBD2. Trimming removed 3 bases from V and 6 bases from J; junction bases left unmatched: 20. Germline CDR1 is SGDLS and CDR2 is YYNGEE. This CDR3 contains 21 residues. The DNA of the CDR3 is TGTGCCAGCAGCGATTTCCCGAGACTAGCGGGAGGGCCCCGGTCACGCAATGAGCAGTTCTTC. Protein sequence: CASSDFPRLAGGPRSRNEQFF.

The rearrangement joins TRBV10-1 to TRBJ2-3; the D is unclear. CDR1 is WNHNN, CDR2 SYGVQD, per germline (reference sequence). Trimming removed 4 bases at V and 2 bases at J, with 7 bases between. CDR3 length equals 13 residues. CDR3 residues: CASSGQYTDTQYF. The CDR3 region has the DNA TGCGCCAGCAGTGGGCAGTACACAGATACGCAGTATTTT.

The J gene is TRBJ1-2, the V gene TRBV30; D may be TRBD1 (5 bases). V gave up 1 base and J gave up 6 bases, with 9 bases separating them. The V gene's germline CDR1 is GTSNPN and CDR2 SVGIG (reference sequence). The CDR3 is 12 residues long. CDR3 coding DNA: TGTGCCTGGAGTGATCAGGGAAATGGCTACACCTTC. Its protein is CAWSDQGNGYTF.

The CDR3 loop reads CASSPDPGILYNEQFF. CDR3 in DNA: TGTGCCAGCTCACCTGATCCGGGAATCCTATACAATGAGCAGTTCTTC. The chain couples TRBV7-9 to TRBJ2-1; perhaps TRBD2 as D (5 bases). The CDR3 is 16 amino acids. In germline, CDR1 is SEHNR, CDR2 FQNEAQ (reference sequence). V was trimmed by 8 bases and J by 4 bases, leaving 21 bases between them.

This sequence joins TRBV7-6 and TRBJ1-1; TRBD1 aligns across 7 bases. The ends lost 4 bases at V and 3 bases at J; junction bases unmatched: 11. The germline V gene has CDR1 SGHVS and CDR2 FNYEAQ. CDR3 size: 16 residues. In DNA form, the CDR3 reads TGTGCCAGCAGCTCAACTATTAGGACAGGCGACACTGAAGCTTTCTTT. Protein: CASSSTIRTGDTEAFF.

The V and J genes are TRBV6-5 and TRBJ2-1; D uncertain. Germline V lookup: CDR1 MNHEY, CDR2 SVGAGI. The V and J ends lost 2 bases and 0 bases respectively, with 5 bases between them. The CDR3 consists of 14 residues. CDR3 protein: CASSYTDSYNEQFF. The CDR3 DNA reads as TGTGCCAGCAGTTACACCGACTCCTACAATGAGCAGTTCTTC.

The chain uses TRBV6-1 and TRBJ1-2; no clear D. Per the germline V gene, CDR1 is MNHNS and CDR2 is SASEGT. The CDR3 runs to 14 residues. V lost 2 bases, J lost 5 bases, and 12 bases lay in between. The CDR3 here is CASSEWALDYGYTF. The CDR3 region has the DNA TGTGCCAGCAGTGAATGGGCATTAGATTATGGCTACACCTTC.

The gene calls are TRBV6-1 and TRBJ2-3; no clear D. V lost 6 bases and J lost 2, with 6 bases in between. The CDR3 totals 12 residues. Germline V gene data show CDR1 as MNHNS and CDR2 as SASEGT. The CDR3 loop is CASRYNTDTQYF. The CDR3 DNA reads TGTGCCAGCAGATACAACACAGATACGCAGTATTTT.

The V gene is TRBV5-1, the J gene TRBJ2-7; D is uncertain. CDR1 is SGHRS, CDR2 YFSETQ, per germline. This CDR3 region has 15 residues. V lost 0 bases to trimming and J lost 3 bases, with 13 bases between them. CDR3 amino acids: CASSLGQMMLYEQYF. The DNA of the CDR3 is TGCGCCAGCAGCTTGGGGCAGATGATGCTCTACGAGCAGTACTTC.

The chain couples TRBV7-9 to TRBJ1-4; perhaps TRBD1 as D (5 bases). The length of the CDR3 is 17 residues. CDR1 SEHNR and CDR2 FQNEAQ come from the germline V gene (reference sequence). Between the trimmed V and J ends, which lost 3 bases and 0 bases, there was a span of 14 bases. Here the CDR3 reads CASSFSGGGTTNEKLFF. The CDR3 bases are TGTGCCAGCAGCTTCTCGGGTGGGGGAACAACTAATGAAAAACTGTTTTTT. The entire variable domain, with the rest obtained from reference TRBV7-9 and TRBJ1-4, is as follows: DTGVSQNPRHKITKRGQNVTFRCDPISEHNRLYWYRQTLGQGPEFLTYFQNEAQLEKSRLLSDRFSAERPKGSFSTLEIQRTEQGDSAMYLCASSFSGGGTTNEKLFFGSGTQLSVL.

The chain employs TRBV7-9 and TRBJ2-7, with a weak D call TRBD1 (5 bases). Trimming removed 4 bases at V and 2 bases at J, with 21 bases between. CDR1 and CDR2 from the germline V gene are SEHNR and FQNEAQ (reference sequence). This CDR3 comprises 17 residues. Here the CDR3 DNA reads TGTGCCAGCAGCTCACCCCTCCCCAGGGAAGGCACCTACGAGCAGTACTTC. Translation: CASSSPLPREGTYEQYF.

In the case of this clone: The conserved closing phenylalanine or tryptophan is absent in this CDR3, likely reflecting a read error. The DNA is omitted, as the CDR3 cannot be located on it reliably, and the CDR3 follows TCRdb's listing. The chain carries TRBV4-3 and TRBJ2-7. Germline assignment: CDR1 LGHNA and CDR2 YSLEER. Both ends counted, the CDR3 spans 9 residues. The CDR3 here is CASATEWEN.

The chain uses TRBV6-1 and TRBJ2-1; 12 bases match TRBD2. The CDR3 is made up of 15 amino acids. Germline CDR1 is MNHNS and CDR2 is SASEGT. V gave up 6 bases and J gave up 4 bases; unmatched junction bases: 4. Here the CDR3 reads CASSAGTSGYNEQFF. The CDR3 DNA follows: TGTGCCAGCAGCGCCGGGACTAGCGGGTACAATGAGCAGTTCTTC.

This clone has just a few counts. J is TRBJ2-2 and V is TRBV18, with a possible D match to TRBD1 (6 bases). V was clipped by 3 bases and J by 0 bases, with 8 bases between them. The CDR3 covers 15 residues. Germline-derived CDR1 and CDR2 are KGHSH and LQKENI. In DNA, the CDR3 is TGTGCCAGCTCACCTGGGGGCACGAACACCGGGGAGCTGTTTTTT. This gives the protein CASSPGGTNTGELFF.